This TCR beta chain was profiled in a study of blood T cells in healthy people across ages. Through a sample-barcoded 5' primer and a J-beta primer mix, a second PCR was run for roughly 6 to 11 cycles. TCRdb re-derived calls from the 5' RACE reads in MiXCR, one entry per CDR3 protein. The sample has about 500,000 distinct CDR3 sequences, 20% to 30% seen once. Germline V lookup: CDR1 MGHRA, CDR2 YSYEKL. The CDR3 extends over 17 amino acids. V was clipped by 8 bases and J by 4 bases; unmatched bases: 11. Study results and caveats: Any changes in expanded clonotypes were possibly confounded, as donor CMV status remained unknown.

This clonotype was counted between two and nine times. No antigen is known for it. Extraction yielded at least 5.5 micrograms of total RNA per sample. These sequences were also reported in another study, on T cells of mothers and their children. That report adds: Donors comprised a few healthy Caucasian mothers plus their six children. Once extracted, all RNA went into cDNA synthesis at roughly 1.4 ug per 15 ul.

Sequencing was done on a sample of blood. The sequence derives from a boy aged 5-17 years in good health. V usage is TRBV4-1 and J usage is TRBJ2-5, with 15 bases fitting TRBD2. This CDR3 is CASQGLAGGPGSETQYF. For the CDR3, the DNA is TGCGCCAGCCAAGGACTAGCGGGAGGGCCGGGTTCAGAGACCCAGTACTTC.